Below are 8 T cell receptor beta chains sequenced from a single sample in a study of cytomegalovirus exposure and HLA in healthy donors. PCR involved 60 Vbeta and 13 Jbeta primers. Data came from immunoSEQ multiplex PCR; TCRdb stores just in-frame clones and leaves some out. The table records over 110,000 clones, approximately 80% of them present only once. Sample: PBMCs. The receptors stem from a woman aged 40-49 years in good health and CMV-seropositive.

The V gene is TRBV6-4, the J gene TRBJ1-3; a possible D gene is TRBD1 (6 bases). The CDR3 is 15 amino acids. Trimming took 6 bases from V and 0 from J, leaving 12 bases between them. Per germline, CDR1 MRHNA and CDR2 SNTAGT. The CDR3 protein is CASSLGQFSGNTIYF. As DNA, the CDR3 is TGTGCCAGCAGCCTAGGACAGTTCTCTGGAAACACCATATATTTT.

The chain carries TRBV5-1 and TRBJ2-2; TRBD2 agrees at 11 bases. V shed 0 bases and J 0 bases; nucleotides not matched to a gene: 7. This CDR3 spans 19 amino acids. CDR1 is SGHRS, CDR2 YFSETQ, per germline. The CDR3 DNA reads as TGCGCCAGCAGCTTGGGAGGTCTAGCGGGAGGCCCGAACACCGGGGAGCTGTTTTTT. Its translation is CASSLGGLAGGPNTGELFF. Supplemented by reference TRBV5-1 and TRBJ2-2, the full variable domain reads KAGVTQTPRYLIKTRGQQVTLSCSPISGHRSVSWYQQTPGQGLQFLFEYFSETQRNKGNFPGRFSGRQFSNSRSEMNVSTLELGDSALYLCASSLGGLAGGPNTGELFFGEGSRLTVL.

The chain uses TRBV5-1 and TRBJ1-2; TRBD1 is a possible D gene (6 bases). V dropped 0 bases and J dropped 6 bases, with 12 bases sitting between them. Germline values: CDR1 SGHRS, CDR2 YFSETQ. This CDR3 comprises 14 residues. The CDR3 nucleotides read TGCGCCAGCAGCTTGGCCGGGGGGGCGGATGGCTACACCTTC. It yields the protein CASSLAGGADGYTF.

DNA for the CDR3: TGCAGCGTTTTAGCGGGACCCCTCTCGAGGCAGTACTTC. Its translation is CSVLAGPLSRQYF. The rearrangement uses TRBV29-1 and TRBJ2-7; 8 positions match TRBD2. Per the germline V gene, CDR1 is SQVTM and CDR2 is ANQGSEA. This CDR3 region has 13 residues. V dropped 5 bases and J dropped 9; count of bases not matched to a gene: 12.

This chain joins TRBV28 and TRBJ1-4, with D possibly matching TRBD1 (5 bases). Germline values: CDR1 MDHEN, CDR2 SYDVKM. Trimming took 8 bases from V and 7 from J, leaving 14 bases between them. The CDR3 contains 13 residues. For the CDR3, the DNA is TGTGCCAGCGGGGGAGGGGTGGGTGAAAAACTGTTTTTT. Protein product: CASGGGVGEKLFF. Using reference TRBV28 and TRBJ1-4 for the parts outside the CDR3, the full variable domain is DVKVTQSSRYLVKRTGEKVFLECVQDMDHENMFWYRQDPGLGLRLIYFSYDVKMKEKGDIPEGYSVSREKKERFSLILESASTNQTSMYLCASGGGVGEKLFFGSGTQLSVL.

This chain's CDR3 is CASRTRPSGGYEQYF. The CDR3 nucleotides read TGTGCCAGTAGGACTCGTCCTAGCGGGGGCTACGAGCAGTACTTC. The chain employs TRBV19 and TRBJ2-7; TRBD2 matches 10 bases. CDR1 LNHDA and CDR2 SQIVND come from the germline V gene (reference sequence). This CDR3 region has 15 residues. The V gene end was trimmed by 6 bases and the J gene end by 3 bases; junction bases not matched to a gene: 8. The complete variable domain, with remaining parts taken from reference TRBV19 and TRBJ2-7, reads DGGITQSPKYLFRKEGQNVTLSCEQNLNHDAMYWYRQDPGQGLRLIYYSQIVNDFQKGDIAEGYSVSREKKESFPLTVTSAQKNPTAFYLCASRTRPSGGYEQYFGPGTRLTVT.

Written as DNA, the CDR3 is TGTGCCAGCAGTGAAGGGACAGATTACTACAATGAGCAGTTCTTC. Encoded protein: CASSEGTDYYNEQFF. This chain links TRBV6-1 with TRBJ2-1, with D possibly matching TRBD1 (6 bases). Germline CDR1 MNHNS, CDR2 SASEGT. The CDR3 consists of 15 residues. Trimming took off 1 base at V and 3 bases at J, with 10 bases between the two ends.

In nucleotides, the CDR3 is TGTGCCAGCAGCAAAGAGGGACAGGGGGGCCCAATTCAAGAGACCCAGTACTTC. Its translation is CASSKEGQGGPIQETQYF. The V and J genes are TRBV21-1 and TRBJ2-5; TRBD1 is the table's D call, not checked against the DNA. TRBV21-1 is marked as a pseudogene. The CDR3 covers 18 residues.